This TCR beta chain was sequenced in a study of early T cells in non-severe SARS-CoV-2 infection. This clonotype was observed many times. Its target is not known. TCRdb re-derived calls from the 5' RACE reads in MiXCR, one entry per CDR3 protein. The sample holds about 55,000 distinct CDR3 sequences, more than 6.5% seen once. Study-wide points: Missing private and CD4 specificities, VDJdb matching favored anti-spike CD8 responses.

Sample: whole blood, taken at baseline. The source is an adult who was a healthcare worker with PCR-confirmed SARS-CoV-2 infection or an uninfected control (not recorded which).

The CDR3 sequence is CSVENQWETQYF. DNA of the CDR3: TGCAGCGTTGAAAACCAGTGGGAGACCCAGTACTTC. V gene TRBV29-1 combines with J gene TRBJ2-5; D not certain. Germline assignment: CDR1 SQVTM and CDR2 ANQGSEA. Trimming took 2 bases from V and 5 from J, leaving 9 bases between them. CDR3 length: 12 residues.